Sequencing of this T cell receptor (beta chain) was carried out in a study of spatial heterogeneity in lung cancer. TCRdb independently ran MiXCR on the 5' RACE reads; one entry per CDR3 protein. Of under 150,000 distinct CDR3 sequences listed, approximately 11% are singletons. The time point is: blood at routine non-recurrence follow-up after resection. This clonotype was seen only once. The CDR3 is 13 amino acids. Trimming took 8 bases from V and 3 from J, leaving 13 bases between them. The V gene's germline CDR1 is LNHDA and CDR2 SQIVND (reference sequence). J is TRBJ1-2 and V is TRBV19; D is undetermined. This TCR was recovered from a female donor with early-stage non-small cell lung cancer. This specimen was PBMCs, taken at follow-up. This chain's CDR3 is CASCLEGYYGYTF. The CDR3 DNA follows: TGTGCCAGTTGCCTTGAGGGATACTATGGCTACACCTTC.